These 20 T cell receptor beta chains originate from one sample sequenced in a study of T-cell reconstitution after alpha-beta-depleted transplantation in children. The authors prepared the TCRbeta library with unique molecular identifiers. TCRdb redid the calling of the PCR reads with MiXCR, one entry per CDR3 protein. The profile shows 150,000 to 250,000 distinct CDR3 sequences, roughly 15% of them singletons. Source: PBMCs from the stem cell graft donor, taken from the stem cell graft. The receptor set was obtained from a human donor who donated a stem cell graft to a child with acute lymphoblastic leukemia.

This clonotype has a count of ten or more. V and J are TRBV5-1 and TRBJ2-5; TRBD1 aligns across 8 bases. V lost 7 bases, J lost 3 bases, and 8 bases stayed unmatched. This CDR3 comprises 14 residues. The germline V gene encodes CDR1 SGHRS and CDR2 YFSETQ. CDR3 DNA: TGCGCCAGCCAAGCAGGGGGCGGGGAAGAGACCCAGTACTTC. This sequence encodes CASQAGGGEETQYF.

This clonotype was recorded a few times. V usage is TRBV15 and J usage is TRBJ2-7; D is uncertain. Trimming left V 1 base short and J 0 bases short, with 7 bases between. This CDR3 has 14 residues. Per the germline V gene, CDR1 is LNHNV and CDR2 is YYDKDF (reference sequence). CDR3 sequence: CATSRVVSSYEQYF. CDR3 sequence (DNA): TGTGCCACCAGCAGAGTAGTGAGCTCCTACGAGCAGTACTTC.

At least ten counts were recorded for this clonotype. The chain joins TRBV5-1 to TRBJ2-7; 11 bases are a match to TRBD1. This CDR3 is built from 16 residues. The V segment lost 4 bases and the J segment 3 bases; nucleotides outside the gene matches: 9. Germline V CDR1 and CDR2: SGHRS, YFSETQ. The CDR3 DNA follows: TGCGCCAGCAGCGTGTCCGGGACAGGGGGGATCTACGAGCAGTACTTC. This gives the protein CASSVSGTGGIYEQYF.

V gene TRBV28 combines with J gene TRBJ2-1, with 7 bases matching TRBD1. The germline V gene encodes CDR1 MDHEN and CDR2 SYDVKM. The CDR3 covers 12 residues. J was trimmed by 6 bases and V by 5 bases; bases with no gene match: 1. CDR3 sequence (DNA): TGTGCCAGCAGTACAGGGGTCAATGAGCAGTTCTTC. It encodes CASSTGVNEQFF.

This clonotype was detected many times. The junction and the germline gene differ at one end; a read error may be behind it. The V call is TRBV25-1, the J call TRBJ2-5; perhaps D is TRBD1 or TRBD2 (5 bases each). Looked up from germline, CDR1 is MGHDK and CDR2 is SYGVNS. There are 15 residues in the CDR3. CDR3 coding DNA: TGTGCCAGCAGTGAAATTCTCGTCAGGGACCGCCGGATAATCTTC. This encodes CASSEILVRDRRIIF.

This clonotype was seen ten or more times. CDR3 amino acids: CAISLIGNEQYF. The DNA of the CDR3 is TGTGCCATCAGTCTGATAGGGAACGAGCAGTACTTC. V is TRBV10-3 and J is TRBJ2-7; D is ambiguous. The CDR3 length is 12 residues. Looked up from germline, CDR1 is ENHRY and CDR2 is SYGVKD. Trimming took 5 bases from V and 5 from J, leaving 10 bases between them.

This clonotype was counted ten times or more. CDR3 nucleotides: TGTGCCAGCAGTCTTCAAACCCTGCTAGCGGGAGGCCAGGATAGCACAGATACGCAGTATTTT. It translates to CASSLQTLLAGGQDSTDTQYF. The V gene is TRBV6-2 or TRBV6-3, the J gene TRBJ2-3; 11 nucleotides align to TRBD2. There are 21 residues in the CDR3. In germline, CDR1 is MNHEY, CDR2 SVGEGT. The V segment lost 5 bases and the J segment 0 bases; nucleotides outside the gene matches: 19.

This clonotype has at least ten counts. The genes are TRBV20-1 and TRBJ2-4, with D perhaps matching TRBD1 or TRBD2 (5 bases each). The CDR3 is 14 amino acids. Trimming cost V 5 bases and J 2 bases, with 13 bases left between them. From germline, CDR1 is DFQATT and CDR2 SNEGSKA (reference sequence). The CDR3 DNA is TGCAGTGCTCGATTCGAGGGGTCCAAAAACATTCAGTACTTC. Its protein is CSARFEGSKNIQYF.

This clonotype was detected many times. The chain is built from TRBV12-3 or TRBV12-4 and TRBJ2-7, with D uncertain. Trimming pared 4 bases from V and 6 bases from J, leaving 16 bases between. The CDR3 sequence is 14 residues long. The CDR3 reads CASSSRGFAREQYF. CDR3 sequence (DNA): TGTGCCAGCAGTTCCCGAGGATTCGCACGCGAGCAGTACTTC.

This clonotype has a single count. The V and J genes are TRBV5-4 and TRBJ2-7, with TRBD1 identical over 7 bases. Germline lookup yields CDR1 SGHNT and CDR2 YYREEE (reference sequence). The CDR3 totals 15 residues. J lost 3 bases, V lost 4 bases, and 10 bases had no gene match. CDR3 coding DNA: TGTGCCAGCAGCGCCCCCGACAGGGCAGGCTACGAGCAGTACTTC. Translation: CASSAPDRAGYEQYF.

This clonotype showed up many times. V gene TRBV5-5 combines with J gene TRBJ2-3; 7 bases map to TRBD2. V shed 4 bases and J 1 base; nucleotides not matched to a gene: 6. This CDR3 region has 15 residues. Germline V gene data show CDR1 as SGHKS and CDR2 as YYEKEE (reference sequence). The CDR3 loop is CASSRTSSRTDTQYF. CDR3 nucleotide sequence: TGTGCCAGCAGCAGGACTAGTTCTCGCACAGATACGCAGTATTTT. The variable domain in full, with the rest retrieved from reference TRBV5-5 and TRBJ2-3, is DAGVTQSPTHLIKTRGQQVTLRCSPISGHKSVSWYQQVLGQGPQFIFQYYEKEERGRGNFPDRFSARQFPNYSSELNVNALLLGDSALYLCASSRTSSRTDTQYFGPGTRLTVL.

Points on this clonotype: A read error may be the cause here, since a much bigger clone is one base away. The genes are TRBV12-3 or TRBV12-4 and TRBJ1-3; D not resolved. CDR3 size: 15 residues. V was cut by 8 bases and J by 7 bases, with 21 bases left in between. CDR3 protein: CASGITSPVRNTIYF. The CDR3 DNA sequence: TGTGCCAGCGGTATAACGAGCCCGGTCAGGAACACCATATATTTT.

This clonotype has at least ten counts. The rearrangement uses TRBV12-3 or TRBV12-4 and TRBJ1-1; D possibly corresponds to TRBD1 (5 bases). Trimming shortened V by 5 bases and J by 7 bases, and 14 bases separated the two germline ends. CDR3 size: 13 residues. CDR3 coding DNA: TGTGCCAGCAGTAGAGGGGAAGGAAGTGAAGCTTTCTTT. It specifies CASSRGEGSEAFF.

Remarks on this clonotype: A much larger clone differs from this one at a single base, so this may be a read error. This chain uses TRBV5-1 with TRBJ2-1, with D possibly called TRBD1 or TRBD2 (5 bases each). Deletions cut 4 bases from V and 9 bases from J, with 23 bases between. CDR3 length equals 16 residues. CDR1 is SGHRS and CDR2 is YFSETQ in the germline V gene. The DNA of the CDR3 is TGCGCCAGCAGCGCGGTAGGGACCGCAAAAACGGCTGAGCAGTTCTTC. It specifies CASSAVGTAKTAEQFF.

The chain recombines TRBV6-4 with TRBJ2-3; 9 positions match TRBD1. Trimming removed 0 bases from V and 6 bases from J; junction bases left unmatched: 7. The germline CDR1 and CDR2 sequences are MRHNA and SNTAGT. The CDR3 has 16 residues. CDR3 nucleotides: TGTGCCAGCAGTGACTCGGGACAGGGAGGCCTTGATACGCAGTATTTT. This encodes CASSDSGQGGLDTQYF.

This clonotype was recorded many times. The chain has TRBV29-1 and TRBJ2-7; 9 nucleotides line up with TRBD1. The V gene's germline CDR1 is SQVTM and CDR2 ANQGSEA. J was trimmed by 5 bases and V by 6 bases; bases with no gene match: 11. The CDR3 is 14 residues long. The CDR3, as DNA: TGCAGCGTCGACCCGGGACAGGGCCCCCACGAGCAGTACTTC. Amino acid sequence: CSVDPGQGPHEQYF.

The chain employs TRBV7-2 and TRBJ2-5, with D perhaps TRBD1 (6 bases). The ends were cut back, 5 bases at V and 4 bases at J, with 14 bases in the middle. In germline, CDR1 is SGHTA, CDR2 FQGNSA. This CDR3 has 14 amino acids. The CDR3 bases are TGTGCCAGCAGCCCCATTCGAGGGGGAGAGACCCAGTACTTC. Translated: CASSPIRGGETQYF.

The gene calls are TRBV12-3 or TRBV12-4 and TRBJ2-3; D may be TRBD1 (6 bases). This CDR3 region has 15 residues. Trimming stripped 3 bases from V and 0 bases from J, with 10 bases between. CDR3 residues: CASSLITGSTDTQYF. The DNA for the CDR3 is TGTGCCAGCAGTTTGATTACAGGGAGCACAGATACGCAGTATTTT.

This clonotype was detected only a few times. The genes are TRBV5-1 and TRBJ1-6; D unresolved. V was shortened by 0 bases and J by 7 bases, with 14 bases between the two germline ends. There are 16 residues in the CDR3. Germline V gene sequence: CDR1 SGHRS, CDR2 YFSETQ. CDR3 amino acids: CASSLEGAGQNSPLHF. The CDR3 coding sequence is TGCGCCAGCAGCTTGGAGGGAGCGGGCCAAAATTCACCCCTCCACTTT.

This clonotype was counted ten times or more. The V gene is TRBV5-1, the J gene TRBJ2-2, with D tentatively TRBD1 (5 bases). The germline CDR1 and CDR2 sequences are SGHRS and YFSETQ. Deletions cut 1 base from V and 6 bases from J, with 13 bases between. This CDR3 has 15 residues. The CDR3 nucleotides read TGCGCCAGCAGCTTGCAACCAGGGTCGGCCGGGGAGCTGTTTTTT. Residues: CASSLQPGSAGELFF.